The 14 T cell receptor beta chains in this list originate from one sample, sequenced in a study of blood T cell repertoires in COVID-19. The table came from immunoSEQ multiplex PCR; TCRdb's copy has only in-frame clones and leaves some out. This table has about 160,000 clones, approximately 79% appearing once. What was sequenced was peripheral blood. The receptor set was obtained from a woman in her fifties or sixties with COVID-19, enrolled during active disease.

The J gene is TRBJ1-1, the V gene TRBV20-1; no clear D gene. CDR3 size: 11 residues. Germline V lookup: CDR1 DFQATT, CDR2 SNEGSKA (reference sequence). The CDR3 DNA reads TGCAGCGCCCCCCCCTCATGGGAGGCTTTCTTT. This sequence encodes CSAPPSWEAFF.

In nucleotides, the CDR3 is TGCAGCGCCCGGACAGGGGGTCAGCCCCAGCATTTT. It translates to CSARTGGQPQHF. V gene TRBV29-1 combines with J gene TRBJ1-5, with TRBD1 identical over 10 bases. CDR1 is SQVTM, CDR2 ANQGSEA, per germline. This CDR3 region has 12 residues. J was trimmed by 6 bases and V by 7 bases; bases with no gene match: 3.

The V call is TRBV7-3, the J call TRBJ2-2, with TRBD2 as a possible D gene (5 bases). The CDR3 length is 15 residues. With 2 bases removed from V and 2 bases from J, the gap between germline ends came to 9 bases. Germline CDR1 reads SGHTA; CDR2 reads FQGTGA. In nucleotides, the CDR3 is TGTGCCAGCAGCTTAGCGGGCCTTAACACCGGGGAGCTGTTTTTT. Translated, it gives CASSLAGLNTGELFF.

The rearrangement joins TRBV4-3 to TRBJ1-4; no clear D. The CDR3 loop spans 15 amino acids. The germline CDR1 and CDR2 sequences are LGHNA and YSLEER. V gave up 4 bases and J gave up 5 bases, with 14 bases separating them. CDR3 protein: CASSPLPRGNEKLFF. CDR3 DNA sequence: TGCGCCAGCAGCCCGCTACCCCGGGGAAATGAAAAACTGTTTTTT.

V usage is TRBV7-6 and J usage is TRBJ2-7, with D tentatively TRBD2 (7 bases). There are 16 residues in the CDR3. Germline V gene sequence: CDR1 SGHVS, CDR2 FNYEAQ. Trimming left V 1 base short and J 6 bases short, with 19 bases between. CDR3 amino acids: CASSLVAGRGASEQYF. In DNA, the CDR3 is TGTGCCAGCAGCTTAGTGGCAGGGAGGGGGGCCAGCGAGCAGTACTTC.

The CDR3 DNA sequence: TGTGCCAGCAGACAGGGAGGGTCCGATACGCAGTATTTT. This sequence encodes CASRQGGSDTQYF. The genes are TRBV6-5 and TRBJ2-3; possible D gene TRBD2, 7 bases. This CDR3 contains 13 residues. In germline, CDR1 is MNHEY, CDR2 SVGAGI. The germline V and J ends were trimmed by 6 bases and 6 bases, with 13 bases remaining between them.

The rearrangement uses TRBV28 and TRBJ1-2, with D unresolved. With 2 bases removed from V and 3 bases from J, the gap between germline ends came to 7 bases. The length of the CDR3 is 13 residues. Per the germline V gene, CDR1 is MDHEN and CDR2 is SYDVKM. The CDR3 DNA follows: TGTGCCAGCAGTTTAGATCTATACTATGGCTACACCTTC. It specifies CASSLDLYYGYTF.

V is TRBV7-9 and J is TRBJ2-2; D may be TRBD1 (6 bases). V was shortened by 5 bases and J by 0 bases, with 10 bases between the two germline ends. The CDR3 length is 15 residues. From germline, CDR1 is SEHNR and CDR2 FQNEAQ (reference sequence). CDR3 amino acids: CASSAGQSNTGELFF. CDR3 coding DNA: TGTGCCAGCAGCGCCGGACAGTCGAACACCGGGGAGCTGTTTTTT.

V gene TRBV29-1 combines with J gene TRBJ2-7; tentatively, D is TRBD2 (5 bases). Germline V CDR1 and CDR2: SQVTM, ANQGSEA. V lost 3 bases, J lost 5 bases, and 14 bases lay in between. The CDR3 runs to 13 residues. The CDR3 sequence is CSVDGPLGDEQYF. CDR3 in DNA: TGCAGCGTTGATGGCCCACTCGGGGACGAGCAGTACTTC.

This clone was counted between two and nine times. The chain employs TRBV6-1 and TRBJ2-5; no definite D call. The V gene lost 0 bases and the J gene lost 5 bases, with 10 bases spanning the gap. Germline values: CDR1 MNHNS, CDR2 SASEGT. The CDR3 is made up of 14 amino acids. The CDR3: CASSEALNLETQYF. In DNA form, the CDR3 reads TGTGCCAGCAGTGAAGCGCTAAACTTGGAGACCCAGTACTTC.

This sequence joins TRBV4-1 and TRBJ2-3; 8 nucleotides line up with TRBD1. The CDR3 sequence is 16 residues long. Per germline, CDR1 MGHRA and CDR2 YSYEKL. Trimming removed 3 bases from V and 0 bases from J; junction bases left unmatched: 5. The CDR3 bases are TGCGCCAGCAGCCAGGGAGACAGGGGAAGCACAGATACGCAGTATTTT. This encodes CASSQGDRGSTDTQYF.

This sequence joins TRBV2 and TRBJ2-7, with 8 positions matching TRBD1. The CDR3 runs 17 residues. CDR1 is SNHLY and CDR2 is FYNNEI in the germline V gene. J gave up 4 bases and V 2 bases, and 13 bases lay outside the gene matches. CDR3 region: CASSEKGRQGMGYEQYV. Written as DNA, the CDR3 is TGTGCCAGCAGTGAAAAAGGGAGACAGGGGATGGGTTACGAGCAGTACGTC.

V usage is TRBV11-2 and J usage is TRBJ2-2, with TRBD2 identical over 7 bases. With V trimmed by 1 base and J by 2 bases, 1 base remained unmatched. This CDR3 has 15 amino acids. Germline assignment: CDR1 SGHAT and CDR2 FQNNGV. CDR3 nucleotides: TGTGCCAGCAGCTTAGCGGGGGGAAACACCGGGGAGCTGTTTTTT. It specifies CASSLAGGNTGELFF.

The CDR3 sequence is CASSSRDFNSPLHF. The CDR3 DNA is TGTGCCAGCAGCTCCCGGGATTTCAATTCACCCCTCCACTTT. The V gene is TRBV7-2, the J gene TRBJ1-6, with no clear D. Germline V gene data show CDR1 as SGHTA and CDR2 as FQGNSA. The V end lost 4 bases, the J end lost 7 bases, and 11 bases lay between the germline ends. This CDR3 is built from 14 residues.